The entry below gives a single T cell receptor beta chain sequence along with its context. Antigen specificity is unknown. Germline CDR1 reads SGHRS; CDR2 reads YFSETQ. This CDR3 is 17 amino acids long. The junction had 10 bases not matched to a gene; V was cut back by 1 base and J by 1 base. This specimen belongs to a study of shared clonotypes between healthy human individuals. Study-level results: An expected dependence of interdonor clonotype sharing on sequencing depth was noted.

Tens of millions of PBMCs supplied genomic DNA for unsorted samples. As originally analysed: ImmunoSEQ sequences covered only the junction and lacked quality scores; filtering therefore differed. Repertoires were generated with immunoSEQ multiplex PCR, while TCRdb's copy carries only in-frame clones and drops some. The V and J calls and clone size are taken from that table; D and trimming were inferred from the DNA. The repertoire holds 400,000 to 600,000 clones, with 60% to 80% as singletons. This chain connects TRBV5-1 to TRBJ1-1; 7 bases are shared with TRBD1. This TCR was recovered from a woman aged 40 to 49 in good health. Some clones in this sample may be carry-over from other donors' samples. The sequenced sample was PBMCs. The CDR3 loop is CASSLFRPGTANTEAFF. The CDR3 DNA is TGCGCCAGCAGCTTGTTTCGCCCCGGGACAGCGAACACTGAAGCTTTCTTT.